The 3 T cell receptor beta chains listed next were all sequenced from one sample in a study of T cell responses to AZD1222 COVID-19 vaccine. Produced via immunoSEQ multiplex PCR; TCRdb's table is partial and in-frame only. The profile shows 150,000 to 200,000 clones, about 86% of them singletons. This sample comprised peripheral blood, obtained 28 days after the second AZD1222 dose. The receptors were sampled from an adult who received the AZD1222 COVID-19 vaccine.

The CDR3 is CSVGGLAKNIQYF. The CDR3 region has the DNA TGCAGCGTTGGGGGTCTCGCCAAAAACATTCAGTACTTC. This rearrangement joins TRBV29-1 to TRBJ2-4; no definite D call. CDR1 is SQVTM, CDR2 ANQGSEA, per germline. The CDR3 sequence is 13 residues long. Trimming pared 4 bases from V and 1 base from J, leaving 8 bases between.

This clone came up once. The gene calls are TRBV19 and TRBJ2-5; D may correspond to TRBD1 or TRBD2 (5 bases each). The V gene lost 8 bases and the J gene lost 7 bases, with 14 bases spanning the gap. The CDR3 has 12 amino acids. The germline CDR1 and CDR2 sequences are LNHDA and SQIVND (reference sequence). The CDR3 DNA is TGTGCCAGTCGGGACGGACCTAGGACCCAGTACTTC. Its protein product is CASRDGPRTQYF.

The V and J genes are TRBV27 and TRBJ1-6; 9 bases align to TRBD1. CDR3 length: 15 residues. V dropped 2 bases and J dropped 10; count of bases not matched to a gene: 6. Looked up from germline, CDR1 is MNHEY and CDR2 is SMNVEV (reference sequence). CDR3 sequence (DNA): TGTGCCAGCAGTTTAGAGGGACAGGGATCCTCACCCCTCCACTTT. Its protein is CASSLEGQGSSPLHF.